This is a list of T cell receptor beta chains from one sample in a study of shared clonotypes between healthy human individuals. Assay: immunoSEQ multiplex PCR; the TCRdb copy retains only in-frame clones and omits some. Among about 2.4 million clones listed, approximately 93% were seen once. Material for sequencing was naive CD4+ T cells from PBMCs. The receptor source for this set is a man aged 18 to 35 in good health. Some clones in this sample may be carry-over from other donors' samples. Both conserved end residues are part of each CDR3. A D gene is named only where the DNA matches it firmly. Clone size is not always given. Where it is, it says once, few, many or a class for expanded clones.

len	abundance	v_gene	j_gene	d_gene	CDR3aa	CDR3nt
15	.	TRBV28	TRBJ2-7	.	CASSLFRAVPYEQYF	TGTGCCAGCAGTTTATTCAGGGCAGTTCCCTACGAGCAGTACTTC
18	.	TRBV7-9	TRBJ1-4	.	CASSLVPVVNYRDEKLFF	TGTGCCAGCAGCTTAGTTCCGGTTGTGAACTATCGGGATGAAAAACTGTTTTTT
16	once	TRBV4-1	TRBJ1-5	.	CASSQDGAQTNQPQHF	TGCGCCAGCAGCCAAGATGGGGCACAGACTAATCAGCCCCAGCATTTT
13	.	TRBV30	TRBJ2-5	TRBD1	CASGTGGAGTQYF	TGTGCCTCCGGGACAGGGGGAGCGGGGACCCAGTACTTC
15	.	TRBV5-1	TRBJ2-5	.	CASSLDRVRQETQYF	TGCGCCAGCAGCTTGGACCGGGTCCGACAAGAGACCCAGTACTTC
15	.	TRBV5-4	TRBJ1-5	.	CASSLEPGDNQPQHF	TGTGCCAGCAGCTTGGAACCAGGGGACAATCAGCCCCAGCATTTT
16	.	TRBV5-8	TRBJ2-3	.	CASSWNRYKITDTQYF	TGTGCCAGCAGCTGGAACCGATACAAGATCACAGATACGCAGTATTTT
15	.	TRBV5-1	TRBJ2-1	TRBD2	CASSPGTSGSGEQFF	TGCGCCAGCAGTCCCGGGACTAGCGGGAGTGGTGAGCAGTTCTTC
10	.	TRBV25-1	TRBJ2-1	.	CASSGGEQFF	TGTGCCAGCAGTGGGGGTGAGCAGTTCTTC
15	.	TRBV19	TRBJ2-1	.	CAARSIGATYNEQFF	TGTGCCGCCCGTTCTATCGGAGCGACCTACAATGAGCAGTTCTTC
13	.	TRBV29-1	TRBJ1-4	.	CSVVLQGWGKLFF	TGCAGCGTTGTTCTACAAGGGTGGGGAAAACTGTTTTTT
15	.	TRBV9	TRBJ2-5	TRBD2	CASSVEAGRQETQYF	TGTGCCAGCAGCGTAGAAGCGGGACGGCAAGAGACCCAGTACTTC
14	.	TRBV27	TRBJ2-5	.	CASSLSWSSETQYF	TGTGCCAGCAGTTTATCGTGGAGTTCAGAGACCCAGTACTTC
12	.	TRBV7-2	TRBJ2-3	.	CASSPRADTQYF	TGTGCCAGCAGCCCCCGGGCAGATACGCAGTATTTT
15	.	TRBV6-6	TRBJ2-1	.	CASSLDPSSYNEQFF	TGTGCCAGCAGTCTAGACCCCAGCTCCTACAATGAGCAGTTCTTC
15	.	TRBV9	TRBJ1-1	TRBD1	CASSQTGQGNTEAFF	TGTGCCAGCAGCCAGACCGGACAGGGTAACACTGAAGCTTTCTTT
12	.	TRBV29-1	TRBJ2-7	TRBD1	CSVRQGAYEQYF	TGCAGCGTCCGACAGGGGGCCTACGAGCAGTACTTC
11	.	TRBV6-5	TRBJ1-2	.	CASRGGPGYTF	TGTGCCAGCAGAGGAGGACCTGGCTACACCTTC
17	.	TRBV4-1	TRBJ2-2	.	CASSQDRTNRGTGELFF	TGCGCCAGCAGCCAAGATCGAACAAACCGCGGGACCGGGGAGCTGTTTTTT
17	.	TRBV19	TRBJ2-2	TRBD2	CAAMGLAGVPGTGELFF	TGTGCCGCGATGGGACTAGCGGGAGTACCAGGGACCGGGGAGCTGTTTTTT
15	.	TRBV5-4	TRBJ2-5	TRBD2	CASSLRAGGPETQYF	TGTGCCAGCAGCTTACGGGCGGGAGGGCCGGAGACCCAGTACTTC
15	.	TRBV18	TRBJ1-2	.	CASSPQQGDIYGYTF	TGTGCCAGCTCACCACAACAGGGTGACATCTATGGCTACACCTTC
11	.	TRBV11-2	TRBJ2-5	.	CASSLQKTQYF	TGTGCCAGCAGCCTCCAGAAGACCCAGTACTTC
13	.	TRBV7-9	TRBJ2-7	.	CASSLREGSEQYF	TGTGCCAGCAGCTTACGTGAGGGCTCCGAGCAGTACTTC
14	.	TRBV5-1	TRBJ1-2	.	CASSLESGNYGYTF	TGCGCCAGCAGCTTGGAGTCAGGGAACTATGGCTACACCTTC
12	few	TRBV2	TRBJ1-5	.	CASSERDAAQHF	TGTGCCAGCAGTGAACGGGACGCGGCCCAGCATTTT
14	.	TRBV19	TRBJ2-4	TRBD1	CASSIVRGQRIQYF	TGTGCCAGTAGTATAGTCAGGGGACAGAGGATTCAGTACTTC
13	.	TRBV7-9	TRBJ1-1	.	CASSTDRGTEAFF	TGTGCCAGCAGCACCGATCGGGGAACTGAAGCTTTCTTT
18	.	TRBV7-8	TRBJ2-3	TRBD2	CASSLSPLGGRLADTQYF	TGTGCCAGCAGCTTAAGTCCCCTTGGCGGGAGGCTGGCAGATACGCAGTATTTT
16	.	TRBV5-1	TRBJ1-1	TRBD1	CASSFGQGNPNTEAFF	TGCGCCAGCAGCTTCGGACAGGGGAATCCGAACACTGAAGCTTTCTTT
15	.	TRBV11-2	TRBJ2-7	TRBD2	CASSRTSGTFYEQYF	TGTGCCAGCAGCCGGACTAGCGGGACCTTCTACGAGCAGTACTTC
13	.	TRBV7-3	TRBJ2-1	.	CASSRNRDNEQFF	TGTGCCAGCAGTCGCAACCGGGACAATGAGCAGTTCTTC
11	.	TRBV20-1	TRBJ2-1	.	CSASPGLEQFF	TGCAGTGCTAGCCCAGGGCTTGAGCAGTTCTTC
15	.	TRBV5-1	TRBJ2-1	TRBD2	CASSRGREGYNEQFF	TGCGCCAGCAGCCGAGGGCGGGAGGGCTACAATGAGCAGTTCTTC
15	.	TRBV18	TRBJ2-7	TRBD2	CASSPAGLGRYEQYF	TGTGCCAGCTCACCTGCGGGACTAGGGCGCTACGAGCAGTACTTC
17	.	TRBV5-1	TRBJ1-2	.	CASSLFNWSRKGGGYTF	TGCGCCAGCAGCTTGTTCAATTGGAGCAGGAAGGGTGGTGGCTACACCTTC